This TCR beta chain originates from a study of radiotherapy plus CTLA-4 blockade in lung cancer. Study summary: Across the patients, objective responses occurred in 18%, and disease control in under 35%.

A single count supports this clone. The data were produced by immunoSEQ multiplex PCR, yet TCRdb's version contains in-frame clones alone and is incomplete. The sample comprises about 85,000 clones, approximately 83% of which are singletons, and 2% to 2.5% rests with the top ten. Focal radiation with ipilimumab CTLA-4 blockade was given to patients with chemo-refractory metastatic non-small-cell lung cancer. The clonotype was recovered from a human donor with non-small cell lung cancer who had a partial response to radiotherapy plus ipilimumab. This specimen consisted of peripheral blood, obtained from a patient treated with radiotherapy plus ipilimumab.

CDR3 nucleotide sequence: TGTGCCACCAGCGCAAGACAGGGACCCTACGAGCAGTACTTC. Its translation is CATSARQGPYEQYF. The chain combines TRBV15 with TRBJ2-7; 7 bases align to TRBD1. From germline, CDR1 is LNHNV and CDR2 YYDKDF (reference sequence). The CDR3 is made up of 14 amino acids. J was trimmed by 2 bases and V by 5 bases; bases with no gene match: 6.